This T cell receptor (beta chain) came from a study of CD8+CD57+ T cells in acquired aplastic anemia. It was genomic DNA that served as the template for profiling TCR beta VDJ and CDR3. TCRdb analysed the reads with MiXCR anew, one entry per CDR3 protein. The table includes around 250,000 distinct CDR3 sequences, 82% detected once. With V trimmed by 9 bases and J by 9 bases, 12 bases remained unmatched. The length of the CDR3 is 14 residues. CDR1 KGHDR and CDR2 SFDVKD come from the germline V gene. CD8+CD57+ cell expansion, shown by flow cytometry, had occurred in the patients selected for sequencing.

This rearrangement joins TRBV24-1 to TRBJ2-1, with 8 bases fitting TRBD1. Sequencing was performed on sorted CD4+, CD8+, or CD8+CD57+ T cells (not recorded which) from PBMCs. This receptor was identified in a human donor with aplastic anemia. The CDR3 is CATGTSRGLGEQFF. The CDR3 region has the DNA TGTGCCACCGGTACGAGCAGGGGGCTAGGTGAGCAGTTCTTC.